Below, 23 T cell receptor beta chains from the same sample are listed, as sequenced in a study of T-cell reconstitution after alpha-beta-depleted transplantation in children. Preparation of the TCRbeta library involved a method that used unique molecular identifiers. MiXCR was run by TCRdb on the PCR reads, yielding one entry per CDR3 protein. The sample contains roughly 500,000 distinct CDR3 sequences, 32% of which appear only once. The sample here was PBMCs from the stem cell graft donor, taken from the stem cell graft. The receptors originated from a human donor who donated a stem cell graft to a child with aplastic anemia.

This clonotype turned up a few times. V and J are TRBV6-1 and TRBJ2-3; D possibly corresponds to TRBD2 (5 bases). This CDR3 is built from 15 residues. The germline V and J ends were trimmed by 5 bases and 0 bases, with 12 bases remaining between them. Germline V gene data show CDR1 as MNHNS and CDR2 as SASEGT. CDR3 region: CASSSLGGSTDTQYF. As DNA, the CDR3 is TGTGCCAGCAGTAGCCTGGGCGGGAGCACAGATACGCAGTATTTT.

The chain has TRBV12-3 or TRBV12-4 and TRBJ2-3; TRBD2 agrees at 8 bases. The CDR3 loop spans 16 amino acids. V shed 10 bases and J 6 bases; nucleotides not matched to a gene: 18. The CDR3 reads CATITAGGLSRDTQYF. DNA of the CDR3: TGTGCCACCATAACCGCGGGAGGCCTCTCCAGGGATACGCAGTATTTT.

CDR3 sequence (DNA): TGTGCCTGGGGACTAGCGGGGGTACATGAGCAGTTCTTC. Amino acids: CAWGLAGVHEQFF. The J gene is TRBJ2-1, the V gene TRBV30, with TRBD2 matching 13 bases. Germline assignment: CDR1 GTSNPN and CDR2 SVGIG (reference sequence). V trimming: 5 bases; J trimming: 8 bases; junction bases outside the gene matches: 3. The CDR3 totals 13 residues. Combining the CDR3 with reference TRBV30 and TRBJ2-1 gives the whole variable domain SQTIHQWPATLVQPVGSPLSLECTVEGTSNPNLYWYRQAAGRGLQLLFYSVGIGQISSEVPQNLSASRPQDRQFILSSKKLLLSDSGFYLCAWGLAGVHEQFFGPGTRLTVL.

The chain combines TRBV12-3 or TRBV12-4 with TRBJ1-1, with D possibly matching TRBD1 (5 bases). The CDR3 contains 12 residues. Trimming removed 0 bases from V and 8 bases from J, with 7 bases in between. For the CDR3, the DNA is TGTGCCAGCAGTTTAGCGGGGCGGGAAGCTTTCTTT. Residues: CASSLAGREAFF.

The chain uses TRBV7-2 and TRBJ2-1; D unclear. CDR3 length: 15 residues. CDR1 is SGHTA and CDR2 is FQGNSA in the germline V gene. With 5 bases removed from V and 4 bases from J, the gap between germline ends came to 15 bases. CDR3 sequence (DNA): TGTGCCAGCAGCCGTACGCCGGCACAGTACAATGAGCAGTTCTTC. Translating gives CASSRTPAQYNEQFF.

The CDR3 spells CSATGTANYGYTF. CDR3 nucleotides: TGCAGTGCCACGGGGACAGCTAACTATGGCTACACCTTC. J is TRBJ1-2 and V is TRBV20-1; TRBD1 agrees at 7 bases. Germline CDR1 DFQATT, CDR2 SNEGSKA (reference sequence). The V gene end was trimmed by 6 bases and the J gene end by 0 bases; junction bases not matched to a gene: 4. This CDR3 is 13 amino acids long.

This chain connects TRBV4-3 to TRBJ2-2; D gene unclear. The germline CDR1 and CDR2 sequences are LGHNA and YSLEER. The length of the CDR3 is 16 residues. Trimming took off 0 bases at V and 5 bases at J, with 13 bases between the two ends. CDR3 in amino acids: CASSQEPYLRTGELFF. Here the CDR3 DNA reads TGCGCCAGCAGCCAAGAGCCCTACCTTAGAACCGGGGAGCTGTTTTTT.

This clonotype showed up many times. This rearrangement joins TRBV7-2 to TRBJ2-3; no firm D call. Between the trimmed V and J ends, which lost 5 bases and 2 bases, there was a span of 5 bases. In germline, CDR1 is SGHTA, CDR2 FQGNSA. This CDR3 contains 12 residues. The CDR3 region has the DNA TGTGCCAGCAGCCCCTACACAGATACGCAGTATTTT. It translates to CASSPYTDTQYF.

This clonotype was counted a few times. The chain is built from TRBV27 and TRBJ1-5; no definite D call. The CDR3 contains 19 residues. With 5 bases removed from V and 0 bases from J, the gap between germline ends came to 23 bases. Germline V gene sequence: CDR1 MNHEY, CDR2 SMNVEV (reference sequence). In DNA, the CDR3 is TGTGCCAGCAGTCCCAGGAGTCATATCTTATCTTATAGCAATCAGCCCCAGCATTTT. It is translated as CASSPRSHILSYSNQPQHF.

The CDR3 here is CASSLEGISAYEAFF. CDR3 DNA: TGTGCCAGCAGCTTAGAGGGCATCTCAGCTTATGAAGCTTTCTTT. The chain employs TRBV11-2 and TRBJ1-1, with unresolved D. CDR3 length: 15 residues. Trimming removed 0 bases at V and 7 bases at J, with 15 bases between. Looked up from germline, CDR1 is SGHAT and CDR2 is FQNNGV.

The CDR3 is CSADRGGVYGYTF. CDR3 in DNA: TGCAGTGCTGACAGGGGGGGAGTCTATGGCTACACCTTC. The J gene is TRBJ1-2, the V gene TRBV20-1; the match to TRBD1 covers 9 bases. CDR3 size: 13 residues. J was trimmed by 4 bases and V by 5 bases; bases with no gene match: 5. Germline lookup yields CDR1 DFQATT and CDR2 SNEGSKA (reference sequence).

The rearrangement uses TRBV2 and TRBJ1-2; maybe TRBD1 (5 bases). Trimming removed 6 bases at V and 4 bases at J, with 15 bases between. The CDR3 runs to 14 residues. Germline values: CDR1 SNHLY, CDR2 FYNNEI. The DNA of the CDR3 is TGTGCCAGCAGGGACCAGGGATTGCCCTATGGCTACACCTTC. Translation: CASRDQGLPYGYTF.

The genes are TRBV5-1 and TRBJ2-1; possibly TRBD1 or TRBD2 for D (5 bases each). CDR1 is SGHRS and CDR2 is YFSETQ in the germline V gene. With 4 bases removed from V and 10 bases from J, the gap between germline ends came to 12 bases. The CDR3 has 12 amino acids. CDR3 loop: CASSTRGDEQFF. As DNA, the CDR3 is TGCGCCAGCAGCACTAGGGGCGACGAGCAGTTCTTC.

V gene TRBV7-7 combines with J gene TRBJ1-6, with a weak D call TRBD1 (6 bases). Trimming removed 2 bases at V and 10 bases at J, with 18 bases between. Germline V gene sequence: CDR1 SSHAT, CDR2 FNYEAQ (reference sequence). The CDR3 length is 16 residues. CDR3 coding DNA: TGTGCCAGCAGCTTACCGCGGACAGTCGTGGAGTCACCCCTCCACTTT. Encoded protein: CASSLPRTVVESPLHF.

Here the CDR3 reads CASSLGVGGNTIYF. CDR3 coding DNA: TGTGCCAGCAGTTTAGGGGTCGGTGGAAACACCATATATTTT. The chain has TRBV12-3 or TRBV12-4 and TRBJ1-3; the D is unclear. The CDR3 sequence is 14 residues long. V shed 1 base and J shed 3 bases, with 7 bases lying between them.

The rearrangement uses TRBV7-2 and TRBJ2-7; D possibly matches TRBD1 or TRBD2 (5 bases each). The CDR3 consists of 14 residues. Trimming removed 5 bases from V and 0 bases from J, with 11 bases in between. Germline V gives CDR1 SGHTA, CDR2 FQGNSA. Here the CDR3 reads CASSARGDSYEQYF. The CDR3, as DNA: TGTGCCAGCAGCGCCCGGGGCGACTCCTACGAGCAGTACTTC.

This clonotype was observed a few times. This rearrangement joins TRBV7-6 to TRBJ1-3; no clear D gene. V dropped 5 bases and J dropped 4 bases, with 9 bases sitting between them. This CDR3 contains 13 residues. CDR1 SGHVS and CDR2 FNYEAQ come from the germline V gene. CDR3 nucleotides: TGTGCCAGCAGCAGGGTGTCCGGAAACACCATATATTTT. Its protein product is CASSRVSGNTIYF.

J is TRBJ2-7 and V is TRBV7-2, with 8 bases lining up with TRBD2. The germline V gene encodes CDR1 SGHTA and CDR2 FQGNSA. V shed 8 bases and J 6 bases; nucleotides not matched to a gene: 6. This CDR3 has 12 amino acids. In DNA, the CDR3 is TGTGCCAGCCGCCTCGGGGGGGCCGAGCAGTACTTC. The encoded protein is CASRLGGAEQYF.

This clonotype was observed a single time. The chain combines TRBV5-1 with TRBJ2-7, with 13 positions matching TRBD2. CDR1 SGHRS and CDR2 YFSETQ come from the germline V gene. The V segment lost 1 base and the J segment 5 bases; nucleotides outside the gene matches: 6. The length of the CDR3 is 16 residues. CDR3 sequence reads: CASSLTSGRAGDEQYF. The DNA of the CDR3 is TGCGCCAGCAGCTTGACTAGCGGGAGGGCCGGGGACGAGCAGTACTTC.

The chain is built from TRBV4-3 and TRBJ2-7; TRBD2 agrees at 8 bases. This CDR3 region has 15 residues. V shed 0 bases and J 6 bases; nucleotides not matched to a gene: 7. CDR1 LGHNA and CDR2 YSLEER come from the germline V gene. The CDR3 spells CASSQETGRGGEQYF. The CDR3 coding sequence is TGCGCCAGCAGCCAAGAAACCGGGAGGGGAGGCGAGCAGTACTTC.

The DNA for the CDR3 is TGCGCCAGCAGCATCAGAGGTCTCGGGGAGACCTACGAGCAGTACTTC. Its protein is CASSIRGLGETYEQYF. V usage is TRBV5-1 and J usage is TRBJ2-7; D perhaps matches TRBD2 (5 bases). Germline assignment: CDR1 SGHRS and CDR2 YFSETQ. V was cut by 4 bases and J by 2 bases, with 19 bases left in between. The CDR3 extends over 16 amino acids.

The chain has TRBV5-1 and TRBJ1-1, with 9 bases identical to TRBD1. Germline CDR1 SGHRS, CDR2 YFSETQ. The CDR3 spans 14 residues. The J segment lost 6 bases and the V segment lost 4 bases, leaving 7 bases of the junction unmatched. The CDR3 DNA reads as TGCGCCAGCAGCCCAGGGACAGGGTATCCTGAAGCTTTCTTT. Amino acids: CASSPGTGYPEAFF.

CDR3 in amino acids: CAISESAKGEETQYF. The CDR3 coding sequence is TGTGCCATCAGTGAGTCAGCCAAGGGGGAGGAGACCCAGTACTTC. This rearrangement joins TRBV10-3 to TRBJ2-5, with D possibly TRBD1 on 6 matching bases. This CDR3 has 15 residues. Trimming took 0 bases from V and 5 from J, leaving 13 bases between them. The germline V gene has CDR1 ENHRY and CDR2 SYGVKD.